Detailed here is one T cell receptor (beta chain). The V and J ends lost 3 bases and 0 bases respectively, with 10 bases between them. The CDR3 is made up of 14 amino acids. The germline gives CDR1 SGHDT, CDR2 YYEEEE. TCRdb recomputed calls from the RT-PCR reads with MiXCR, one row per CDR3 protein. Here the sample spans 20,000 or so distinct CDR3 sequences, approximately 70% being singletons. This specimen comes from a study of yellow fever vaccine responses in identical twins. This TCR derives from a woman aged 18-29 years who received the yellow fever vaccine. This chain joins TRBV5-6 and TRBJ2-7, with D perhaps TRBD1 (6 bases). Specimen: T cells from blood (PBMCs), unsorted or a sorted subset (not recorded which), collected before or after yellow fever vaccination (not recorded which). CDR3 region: CASSSGTLSYEQYV. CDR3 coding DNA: TGTGCCAGCAGCTCTGGGACACTCTCCTACGAGCAGTACGTC.